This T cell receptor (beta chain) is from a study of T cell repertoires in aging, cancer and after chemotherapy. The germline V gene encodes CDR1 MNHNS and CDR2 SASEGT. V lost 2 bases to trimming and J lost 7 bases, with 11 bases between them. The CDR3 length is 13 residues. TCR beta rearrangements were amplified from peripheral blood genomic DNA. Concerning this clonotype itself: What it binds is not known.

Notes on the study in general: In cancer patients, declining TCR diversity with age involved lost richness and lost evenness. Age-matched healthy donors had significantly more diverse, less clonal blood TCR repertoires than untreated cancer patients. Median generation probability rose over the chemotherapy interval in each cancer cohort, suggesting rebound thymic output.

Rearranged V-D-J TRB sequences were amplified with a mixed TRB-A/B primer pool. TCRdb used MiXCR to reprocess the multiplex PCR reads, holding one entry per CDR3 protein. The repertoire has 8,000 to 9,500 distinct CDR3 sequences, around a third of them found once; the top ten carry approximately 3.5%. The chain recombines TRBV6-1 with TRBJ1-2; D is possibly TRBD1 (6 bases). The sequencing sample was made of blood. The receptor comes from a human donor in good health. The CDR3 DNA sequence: TGTGCCAGCAGTGAAAAGGGGGTGAGTGGCTACACCTTC. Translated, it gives CASSEKGVSGYTF.